A single sample is the source of the 8 T cell receptor beta chains below, sequenced in a study of naive and memory T cell subsets. Blood and skin TCR RNA was reverse transcribed with alpha and beta constant primers. TCRdb re-derived calls from the 5' RACE reads in MiXCR, one entry per CDR3 protein. The sample records approximately 27,000 distinct CDR3 sequences, 20% to 25% being singletons. Whole blood, roughly 2.5 ml, came from adult healthy volunteers. These receptors came from a female donor in good health.

On this clonotype: The junction departs from the called germline gene at one end, perhaps through a read error. V usage is TRBV7-7 and J usage is TRBJ2-2; 9 bases are a match to TRBD1. CDR3 length: 16 amino acids. Germline CDR1 is SSHAT and CDR2 is FNYEAQ (reference sequence). The CDR3 sequence: CASSFGTGMHTGELFF. DNA for the CDR3: TGTGCTAGCAGCTTTGGGACAGGGATGCACACCGGGGAGCTGTTTTTT.

This clonotype was counted at least ten times. V and J are TRBV2 and TRBJ2-7; 9 bases align to TRBD2. Germline V lookup: CDR1 SNHLY, CDR2 FYNNEI. CDR3 length: 12 amino acids. Unmatched junction bases numbered 5, after V lost 9 bases and J lost 5 bases. CDR3 sequence: CASLAGADEQYF. For the CDR3, the DNA is TGTGCCAGTTTAGCGGGAGCCGACGAGCAGTACTTC.

The V and J genes are TRBV5-1 and TRBJ2-1; 13 bases line up with TRBD2. Trimming took 0 bases from V and 9 from J; bases not matched to a gene: 3. Germline V gene sequence: CDR1 SGHRS, CDR2 YFSETQ. This CDR3 region has 15 residues. CDR3 in DNA: TGCGCCAGCAGCTTGGTACTAGCGGGGGGGCCTGAGCAGTTCTTC. Its translation: CASSLVLAGGPEQFF.

This clonotype was seen ten or more times. This chain links TRBV29-1 with TRBJ1-1; 7 bases align to TRBD1. The CDR3 sequence is 13 residues long. The ends lost 7 bases at V and 1 base at J; junction bases unmatched: 6. Germline CDR1 reads SQVTM; CDR2 reads ANQGSEA. The CDR3 DNA reads as TGCAGCGCTTACAGGGGCTGGAACACTGAAGCTTTCTTT. Translation: CSAYRGWNTEAFF.

V gene TRBV7-9 combines with J gene TRBJ1-1; the D is unclear. V was clipped by 3 bases and J by 4 bases, with 3 bases between them. There are 11 residues in the CDR3. CDR1 is SEHNR, CDR2 FQNEAQ, per germline (reference sequence). CDR3 residues: CASSFITEAFF. CDR3 nucleotide sequence: TGTGCCAGCAGCTTTATCACTGAAGCTTTCTTT.

This chain joins TRBV20-1 and TRBJ2-1, with D unclear. In germline, CDR1 is DFQATT, CDR2 SNEGSKA (reference sequence). With 0 bases removed from V and 6 bases from J, the gap between germline ends came to 6 bases. There are 12 residues in the CDR3. CDR3 sequence: CSARDLFNEQFF. The CDR3 DNA reads TGCAGTGCTAGAGATCTTTTCAATGAGCAGTTCTTC.

The CDR3: CASKAFWGDEETQYF. For the CDR3, the DNA is TGTGCCAGCAAAGCCTTCTGGGGTGACGAAGAGACCCAGTACTTC. The rearrangement uses TRBV6-5 and TRBJ2-5; D uncertain. Trimming removed 7 bases from V and 3 bases from J, with 18 bases in between. Germline CDR1 and CDR2: MNHEY and SVGAGI. The CDR3 is 15 residues long.

This clonotype was found many times. The chain is built from TRBV11-3 and TRBJ2-7, with D hard to call. Deletions cut 3 bases from V and 2 bases from J, with 8 bases between. Germline assignment: CDR1 SGHNT and CDR2 YENEEA. The CDR3 covers 13 residues. The CDR3 coding sequence is TGTGCCAGCAGCTTCGGGCCAGCCTACGAGCAGTACTTC. This encodes CASSFGPAYEQYF.